One and the same sample provided the 18 T cell receptor beta chains below, sequenced in a study of T cells in narcolepsy. Sequenced by immunoSEQ multiplex PCR; TCRdb stores in-frame clones only, minus some. The sample carries 30,000 or so clones, roughly 79% recorded once. The sample was memory (CD45RA-) CD4+ T cells from blood. Receptor source: a human donor in good health.

This clone came up a few times. The J gene is TRBJ1-1, the V gene TRBV2; 7 nucleotides match TRBD1. Germline assignment: CDR1 SNHLY and CDR2 FYNNEI. After removal of 6 bases from V and 3 bases from J, the junction contained 7 bases not matched to a gene. The CDR3 totals 14 residues. Written as DNA, the CDR3 is TGTGCCAGCAGCTCCACAGGGGCGTACACTGAAGCTTTCTTT. The encoded protein is CASSSTGAYTEAFF.

The rearrangement joins TRBV10-2 to TRBJ1-5, with a weak D call TRBD1 (5 bases). Germline loops: CDR1 WSHSY, CDR2 SAAADI. The V and J ends lost 8 bases and 4 bases respectively, with 15 bases between them. The CDR3 has 14 residues. The CDR3 sequence is CASSFGASNQPQHF. CDR3 coding DNA: TGCGCCAGCTCTTTCGGGGCGAGTAATCAGCCCCAGCATTTT.

This sequence joins TRBV19 and TRBJ1-6, with D unclear. This CDR3 region has 12 residues. The germline gives CDR1 LNHDA, CDR2 SQIVND (reference sequence). V shed 3 bases and J shed 14 bases, with 11 bases lying between them. The CDR3 loop is CASSIEGFTLHF. For the CDR3, the DNA is TGTGCCAGTAGTATCGAGGGTTTCACCCTCCACTTT.

This clone was seen just once. V usage is TRBV9 and J usage is TRBJ2-5, with D possibly matching TRBD1 (5 bases). V was pared by 4 bases and J by 5 bases, with 12 bases between. The CDR3 is 13 amino acids. The germline V gene has CDR1 SGDLS and CDR2 YYNGEE. CDR3 in DNA: TGTGCCAGCAGCCAGGGTCTTCAGGAGACCCAGTACTTC. The encoded protein is CASSQGLQETQYF.

This clone was detected only a few times. The junction and the germline gene differ at one end; a read error may be behind it. CDR3 sequence reads: CASSVDPTGELFF. CDR3 nucleotides: TGTGCCAGCAGCGTAGACCCAACCGGGGAGCTGTTTTTT. V and J are TRBV11-2 and TRBJ2-2; D unclear. The CDR3 is made up of 13 amino acids. CDR1 and CDR2 (germline): SGHAT, FQNNGV.

The V and J genes are TRBV5-1 and TRBJ2-1; D is uncertain. This CDR3 is 16 amino acids long. Germline V lookup: CDR1 SGHRS, CDR2 YFSETQ. Trimming took 0 bases from V and 7 from J, leaving 17 bases between them. The DNA of the CDR3 is TGCGCCAGCAGCTTGGTAGGGATAGGCCTGGGGAATGAGCAGTTCTTC. Its translation: CASSLVGIGLGNEQFF.

A few counts support this clone. The chain employs TRBV7-7 and TRBJ2-7; D is undetermined. The CDR3 is made up of 14 amino acids. Deletions cut 4 bases from V and 7 bases from J, with 17 bases between. From germline, CDR1 is SSHAT and CDR2 FNYEAQ (reference sequence). The CDR3 loop reads CASSSGRASAEQYF. For the CDR3, the DNA is TGTGCCAGCAGCTCAGGCCGGGCTTCAGCTGAGCAGTACTTC. Looking up the rest from reference TRBV7-7 and TRBJ2-7 gives the full variable domain: GAGVSQSPRYKVTKRGQDVTLRCDPISSHATLYWYQQALGQGPEFLTYFNYEAQPDKSGLPSDRFSAERPEGSISTLTIQRTEQRDSAMYRCASSSGRASAEQYFGPGTRLTVT.

This rearrangement joins TRBV27 to TRBJ2-7, with TRBD2 matching 9 bases. CDR1 is MNHEY, CDR2 SMNVEV, per germline (reference sequence). This CDR3 region has 17 residues. The V segment lost 0 bases and the J segment 6 bases; nucleotides outside the gene matches: 12. CDR3 region: CASSLSVWASGNAEQYF. The CDR3 DNA follows: TGTGCCAGCAGTTTATCGGTTTGGGCTAGCGGGAATGCCGAGCAGTACTTC.

V is TRBV27 and J is TRBJ1-2; 8 bases line up with TRBD1. The CDR3 is 14 residues long. Per the germline V gene, CDR1 is MNHEY and CDR2 is SMNVEV (reference sequence). V shed 3 bases, J shed 2 bases, and the junction held 2 bases outside the gene matches. The CDR3: CASSFRTGNYGYTF. The CDR3 DNA sequence: TGTGCCAGCAGTTTCCGGACAGGGAACTATGGCTACACCTTC.

The CDR3 coding sequence is TGTGCCGTCACCGGGGGCAGTGGCCACGGCACAGATACGCAGTATTTT. Translated, it gives CAVTGGSGHGTDTQYF. The rearrangement joins TRBV10-3 to TRBJ2-3; D may match TRBD1 or TRBD2 (6 bases each). This CDR3 has 16 amino acids. CDR1 and CDR2 (germline): ENHRY, SYGVKD. V lost 11 bases, J lost 1 base, and 22 bases lay in between.

In nucleotides, the CDR3 is TGTGCCAGCATAAACTTACAGGGGGGAGAGACCCAGTACTTC. It specifies CASINLQGGETQYF. V and J are TRBV7-9 and TRBJ2-5; 8 nucleotides match TRBD1. Trimming took 7 bases from V and 4 from J; bases not matched to a gene: 8. The CDR3 consists of 14 residues. The germline gives CDR1 SEHNR, CDR2 FQNEAQ (reference sequence).

This rearrangement joins TRBV7-9 to TRBJ1-6; 8 positions agree with TRBD1. The CDR3 extends over 15 amino acids. The V gene end was trimmed by 1 base and the J gene end by 4 bases; junction bases not matched to a gene: 0. Germline values: CDR1 SEHNR, CDR2 FQNEAQ (reference sequence). CDR3 nucleotide sequence: TGTGCCAGCAGCTTAGGACAGGGGTATAATTCACCCCTCCACTTT. This translates into CASSLGQGYNSPLHF. The full variable domain, completed using reference TRBV7-9 and TRBJ1-6, is DTGVSQNPRHKITKRGQNVTFRCDPISEHNRLYWYRQTLGQGPEFLTYFQNEAQLEKSRLLSDRFSAERPKGSFSTLEIQRTEQGDSAMYLCASSLGQGYNSPLHFGNGTRLTVT.

The table lists this clone with a few counts. This chain connects TRBV2 to TRBJ1-1; D is possibly TRBD1 (6 bases). Trimming stripped 7 bases from V and 2 bases from J, with 11 bases between. The length of the CDR3 is 13 residues. Germline CDR1 and CDR2: SNHLY and FYNNEI. CDR3 DNA sequence: TGTGCCAGCACACAGGGCGTAAACACTGAAGCTTTCTTT. Encoded protein: CASTQGVNTEAFF.

J is TRBJ2-1 and V is TRBV4-2; D may be TRBD2 (6 bases). Germline loops: CDR1 LGHNA, CDR2 YNFKEQ. V was cut by 0 bases and J by 7 bases, with 16 bases left in between. The CDR3 has 16 amino acids. The CDR3 region is CASSQDFPGDANEQFF. CDR3 sequence (DNA): TGTGCCAGCAGCCAAGATTTCCCGGGAGATGCTAATGAGCAGTTCTTC.

The J gene is TRBJ2-3, the V gene TRBV5-1, with TRBD1 as a possible D gene (6 bases). Germline CDR1 SGHRS, CDR2 YFSETQ. The V end lost 3 bases, the J end lost 6 bases, and 11 bases lay between the germline ends. The CDR3 runs to 13 residues. CDR3 DNA: TGCGCCAGCAGCTCAAACAGGGTTGATACGCAGTATTTT. As protein: CASSSNRVDTQYF.

This rearrangement joins TRBV6-5 to TRBJ1-1; 7 bases fit TRBD1. J lost 3 bases, V lost 6 bases, and 7 bases had no gene match. Germline V CDR1 and CDR2: MNHEY, SVGAGI. This CDR3 contains 14 residues. CDR3 protein: CASSRQGGDTEAFF. The CDR3 DNA reads TGTGCCAGCAGCCGACAGGGAGGGGACACTGAAGCTTTCTTT.

The chain links TRBV9 to TRBJ1-2, with D possibly being TRBD1 (5 bases). The ends were cut back, 3 bases at V and 7 bases at J, with 16 bases in the middle. The CDR3 is 14 residues long. Germline V gene lookup returns CDR1 SGDLS and CDR2 YYNGEE. CDR3 DNA: TGTGCCAGCAGCGGCGTGGGACCTAAGGGTGGCTACACCTTC. Protein sequence: CASSGVGPKGGYTF.

This clone was recorded only once. The V and J genes are TRBV7-3 and TRBJ1-3; no firm D call. V gave up 1 base and J gave up 4 bases, with 5 bases separating them. Germline CDR1 and CDR2: SGHTA and FQGTGA. CDR3 length: 13 amino acids. Written as DNA, the CDR3 is TGTGCCAGCAGCTTAATGGCAGGAAACACCATATATTTT. It specifies CASSLMAGNTIYF.